One and the same sample provided the 14 T cell receptor beta chains below, sequenced in a study of cytomegalovirus exposure and HLA in healthy donors. A multiplex PCR was run with 60 Vbeta primers and 13 Jbeta primers. Method: immunoSEQ multiplex PCR; TCRdb's copy keeps in-frame clones and lacks some. The sample includes approximately 170,000 clones, 65% to 85% of them seen just once. Sequenced input: PBMCs. The source is a woman in her forties or fifties in good health and CMV-seropositive.

This clone was found once. The rearrangement joins TRBV15 to TRBJ1-2; 8 nucleotides match TRBD1. CDR3 length: 18 amino acids. Per the germline V gene, CDR1 is LNHNV and CDR2 is YYDKDF (reference sequence). The V and J ends lost 4 bases and 1 base, in that order; junction bases with no gene match: 14. The CDR3 region is CATSISLMGTGGNYGYTF. The CDR3 nucleotides read TGTGCCACCAGCATAAGCCTGATGGGGACAGGCGGTAACTATGGCTACACCTTC.

This clone has just a few counts. The rearrangement joins TRBV7-3 to TRBJ2-5; 8 bases are a match to TRBD1. Germline CDR1 reads SGHTA; CDR2 reads FQGTGA. Trimming cost V 4 bases and J 12 bases; bases outside gene matches: 10. CDR3 length equals 13 residues. The CDR3 DNA is TGTGCCAGCAGCTCCGGCCTGACAGGGGTCAAGTACTTC. Amino acids: CASSSGLTGVKYF.

The CDR3 DNA is TGTGCCAGCAGAGGACAGGGCAGCTCCTACAATGAGCAGTTCTTC. This translates into CASRGQGSSYNEQFF. The rearrangement links TRBV2 to TRBJ2-1, with 8 bases that match TRBD1. This CDR3 has 15 amino acids. V lost 6 bases and J lost 0; bases outside the gene matches: 4. Germline V gene data show CDR1 as SNHLY and CDR2 as FYNNEI. Together with reference TRBV2 and TRBJ2-1, the CDR3 gives the full variable domain: EPEVTQTPSHQVTQMGQEVILRCVPISNHLYFYWYRQILGQKVEFLVSFYNNEISEKSEIFDDQFSVERPDGSNFTLKIRSTKLEDSAMYFCASRGQGSSYNEQFFGPGTRLTVL.

The chain couples TRBV9 to TRBJ1-1; weak D call: TRBD1 (6 bases). CDR1 SGDLS and CDR2 YYNGEE come from the germline V gene. This CDR3 region has 16 residues. Trimming left V 3 bases short and J 4 bases short, with 19 bases between. CDR3 nucleotide sequence: TGTGCCAGCAGCGCACTCGCCAAGACGACAGGCACTGAAGCTTTCTTT. Its translation: CASSALAKTTGTEAFF.

This chain links TRBV6-6 with TRBJ1-6, with 7 nucleotides matching TRBD1. The CDR3 is made up of 15 amino acids. V was pared by 6 bases and J by 5 bases, with 7 bases of the junction left unmatched. CDR1 is MNHNY and CDR2 is SVGAGI in the germline V gene (reference sequence). CDR3 residues: CASSVGQHDNSPLHF. CDR3 bases: TGTGCCAGCAGCGTGGGACAGCATGATAATTCACCCCTCCACTTT.

This chain joins TRBV5-4 and TRBJ2-7, with TRBD2 as a possible D gene (5 bases). V was shortened by 1 base and J by 0 bases, with 14 bases between the two germline ends. CDR1 is SGHNT, CDR2 YYREEE, per germline (reference sequence). The CDR3 is 16 residues long. In DNA form, the CDR3 reads TGTGCCAGCAGCTTGAACCCAGCGGCCAGCTCCTACGAGCAGTACTTC. This codes for CASSLNPAASSYEQYF.

The chain has TRBV9 and TRBJ2-3; TRBD1 matches at 8 bases. The germline V gene encodes CDR1 SGDLS and CDR2 YYNGEE. V shed 3 bases and J 1 base; nucleotides not matched to a gene: 4. This CDR3 is built from 15 residues. The CDR3 reads CASSGDRGGTDTQYF. DNA for the CDR3: TGTGCCAGCAGCGGAGACAGGGGAGGCACAGATACGCAGTATTTT.

This rearrangement joins TRBV12-5 to TRBJ1-1; 7 bases line up with TRBD1. The CDR3 has 15 amino acids. Germline V lookup: CDR1 LGHNT, CDR2 FRNRAP. J gave up 12 bases and V 0 bases, and 13 bases lay outside the gene matches. The CDR3 is CASGLVGDRGRLTFF. The CDR3 DNA is TGTGCTAGTGGTTTGGTAGGGGACAGAGGCAGGTTGACTTTCTTT.

This chain uses TRBV30 with TRBJ1-1, with D unclear. Trimming took 4 bases from V and 4 from J, leaving 7 bases between them. The CDR3 has 11 amino acids. CDR1 GTSNPN and CDR2 SVGIG come from the germline V gene (reference sequence). As DNA, the CDR3 is TGTGCCTGGACTAGAGTCACTGAAGCTTTCTTT. Translated: CAWTRVTEAFF. Complete variable domain (other parts from reference TRBV30 and TRBJ1-1): SQTIHQWPATLVQPVGSPLSLECTVEGTSNPNLYWYRQAAGRGLQLLFYSVGIGQISSEVPQNLSASRPQDRQFILSSKKLLLSDSGFYLCAWTRVTEAFFGQGTRLTVV.

The chain joins TRBV14 to TRBJ2-7; possibly TRBD1 for D (6 bases). The CDR3 runs to 15 residues. Trimming took off 0 bases at V and 2 bases at J, with 11 bases between the two ends. CDR1 is SGHDN and CDR2 is FVKESK in the germline V gene. CDR3 residues: CASSQDIRGTYEQYF. CDR3 sequence (DNA): TGTGCCAGCAGCCAAGATATAAGGGGGACCTACGAGCAGTACTTC.

CDR3 residues: CASRLAGGRGEQFF. The CDR3 bases are TGTGCCAGCAGACTAGCGGGGGGGCGGGGTGAGCAGTTCTTC. The rearrangement joins TRBV2 to TRBJ2-1; 13 bases fit TRBD2. The CDR3 runs to 14 residues. The V segment lost 6 bases and the J segment 9 bases; nucleotides outside the gene matches: 5. Per the germline V gene, CDR1 is SNHLY and CDR2 is FYNNEI.

The J gene is TRBJ2-7, the V gene TRBV28; no definite D call. V lost 4 bases, J lost 6 bases, and 16 bases lay in between. This CDR3 region has 14 residues. Germline V lookup: CDR1 MDHEN, CDR2 SYDVKM. The DNA for the CDR3 is TGTGCCAGCAGTTCGACCCCTCCTCGAGGCGAGCAGTACTTC. As protein: CASSSTPPRGEQYF.

The chain uses TRBV4-3 and TRBJ2-7, with D possibly TRBD1 on 6 matching bases. The CDR3 sequence is 16 residues long. The V gene lost 0 bases and the J gene lost 8 bases, with 20 bases spanning the gap. CDR1 and CDR2 from the germline V gene are LGHNA and YSLEER. The CDR3 spells CASSQELTDRSFKQYF. CDR3 DNA: TGCGCCAGCAGCCAAGAATTAACGGACAGAAGCTTTAAGCAGTACTTC.

CDR3 nucleotide sequence: TGTGCCAGTAGGGGGGGACCGGCCGGGGAGCTGTTTTTT. As protein: CASRGGPAGELFF. The chain recombines TRBV19 with TRBJ2-2, with TRBD2 as a possible D gene (6 bases). V was pared by 6 bases and J by 6 bases, with 11 bases between. The CDR3 is 13 amino acids. Germline V gene lookup returns CDR1 LNHDA and CDR2 SQIVND (reference sequence). The full variable domain, with the rest looked up from reference TRBV19 and TRBJ2-2, is DGGITQSPKYLFRKEGQNVTLSCEQNLNHDAMYWYRQDPGQGLRLIYYSQIVNDFQKGDIAEGYSVSREKKESFPLTVTSAQKNPTAFYLCASRGGPAGELFFGEGSRLTVL.